This entry features one T cell receptor beta chain sequence. Study processing details: Amplification with reference gene primers provided the estimates of nucleated cell counts. The protocol was immunoSEQ multiplex PCR, while the TCRdb copy is restricted to in-frame clones and leaves out a portion. D and trimming were read from the DNA, whereas the V and J calls and clone size are those reported in that table. The data contain roughly 75,000 clones, over 75% of them singletons. The data stem from a study of blood T cell repertoires in COVID-19. Study summary: Material from acute and convalescent COVID-19 was sourced from the United States, Italy and Spain. The cDNA or gDNA used as material had been derived from T cells, B-cell-depleted T cells, or PBMCs.

V gave up 0 bases and J gave up 5 bases; unmatched junction bases: 14. Germline CDR1 is MGHRA and CDR2 is YSYEKL. This CDR3 comprises 18 residues. This chain connects TRBV4-1 to TRBJ2-5; 8 bases map to TRBD2. This receptor was obtained from a human donor in a cohort sampled during active COVID-19. The source material was peripheral blood. CDR3 nucleotide sequence: TGCGCCAGCAGCCAAGAGAGGGGCGGGGGGTTCCTCCCGGAGACCCAGTACTTC. Translation gives CASSQERGGGFLPETQYF.